The 26 T cell receptor beta chains below were found in one sample sequenced in a study of monozygotic twins with inflammatory bowel disease. Each CDR3 protein gets one entry in TCRdb, which reprocessed the 5' RACE reads and gives no DNA. The sample has nearly 450,000 distinct CDR3 sequences. The sequenced sample consisted of blood. These receptors all stem from a human donor with ulcerative colitis or Crohn's disease, or a healthy co-twin of an affected twin (not recorded which).

The chain has TRBV6-2 or TRBV6-3 and TRBJ2-1; without DNA, the TCRdb call of TRBD2 cannot be checked. The CDR3 is made up of 11 amino acids. Germline V lookup: CDR1 MNHEY, CDR2 SVGEGT. CDR3 protein: CASSSGTSLFF.

The J gene is TRBJ2-5, the V gene TRBV20-1. This CDR3 region has 14 residues. Looked up from germline, CDR1 is DFQATT and CDR2 is SNEGSKA (reference sequence). CDR3: CSESVGSNSETQYF.

The V call is TRBV7-9, the J call TRBJ2-1; TCRdb lists TRBD1, though no DNA is available to test this call. CDR3 length equals 15 residues. Looked up from germline, CDR1 is SEHNR and CDR2 is FQNEAQ (reference sequence). The CDR3 protein is CASSPMTVSYNEQFF.

The genes are TRBV12-3 or TRBV12-4 and TRBJ2-5; TCRdb designates TRBD2, a call that cannot be tested without DNA. The CDR3 loop spans 14 amino acids. The CDR3 spells CASSPRLADVTQYF.

V usage is TRBV28 and J usage is TRBJ1-4; TCRdb gives TRBD1 as the D gene, but with no DNA this cannot be confirmed. Germline CDR1 MDHEN, CDR2 SYDVKM. The CDR3 runs to 16 residues. The CDR3 loop reads CASSLHGTTTNEKLFF. Full variable domain (remainder filled in from reference TRBV28 and TRBJ1-4): DVKVTQSSRYLVKRTGEKVFLECVQDMDHENMFWYRQDPGLGLRLIYFSYDVKMKEKGDIPEGYSVSREKKERFSLILESASTNQTSMYLCASSLHGTTTNEKLFFGSGTQLSVL.

The chain's CDR3 is CASSYPLSWETQYF. The rearrangement uses TRBV7-9 and TRBJ2-5; the TCRdb D gene call, TRBD1, has no DNA to confirm it. Germline loops: CDR1 SEHNR, CDR2 FQNEAQ (reference sequence). The CDR3 loop spans 14 amino acids.

The gene calls are TRBV5-6 and TRBJ2-2; with no DNA, the TCRdb D assignment of TRBD1 cannot be verified. The CDR3 is 14 amino acids. Germline V lookup: CDR1 SGHDT, CDR2 YYEEEE. This CDR3 reads CDSRRQGTAGELFF.

The rearrangement joins TRBV5-1 to TRBJ1-6; the TRBD1 assignment by TCRdb is unverifiable without DNA. CDR3 length: 15 amino acids. Per the germline V gene, CDR1 is SGHRS and CDR2 is YFSETQ. The chain's CDR3 is CASHPRTGDNSPLHF.

The genes are TRBV20-1 and TRBJ1-1. Germline CDR1 reads DFQATT; CDR2 reads SNEGSKA (reference sequence). The CDR3 covers 12 residues. The CDR3 sequence is CSARVGSTEAFF.

This sequence joins TRBV7-3 and TRBJ2-7; TCRdb's D call, TRBD2, is unchecked because there is no DNA. Germline assignment: CDR1 SGHTA and CDR2 FQGTGA. The CDR3 totals 13 residues. The CDR3 spells CASSWTSSGEQYF.

The chain recombines TRBV27 with TRBJ2-3. The CDR3 consists of 13 residues. Per germline, CDR1 MNHEY and CDR2 SMNVEV (reference sequence). The CDR3 protein is CASNAGGTDTQYF.

The chain employs TRBV5-1 and TRBJ2-7; TCRdb indicates TRBD1, and absent DNA this call remains unverified. This CDR3 contains 15 residues. CDR1 is SGHRS, CDR2 YFSETQ, per germline. CDR3 loop: CASSPAPGTAYEQYF.

V usage is TRBV7-2 and J usage is TRBJ2-5; lacking DNA, the TRBD2 call made by TCRdb goes unchecked. This CDR3 is built from 15 residues. CDR1 SGHTA and CDR2 FQGNSA come from the germline V gene. CDR3 residues: CASSLGLAGQETQYF.

V is TRBV18 and J is TRBJ2-2; TCRdb calls TRBD1, which cannot be checked without DNA. CDR1 is KGHSH and CDR2 is LQKENI in the germline V gene. This CDR3 has 17 amino acids. CDR3 sequence reads: CASSPALGTGETGELFF.

CDR3 region: CASSLQGGNEQFF. This chain connects TRBV5-4 to TRBJ2-1; the TRBD1 assignment by TCRdb is unverifiable without DNA. The germline CDR1 and CDR2 sequences are SGHNT and YYREEE (reference sequence). This CDR3 has 13 amino acids.

The genes are TRBV20-1 and TRBJ2-3; TCRdb's assignment of TRBD2 cannot be checked, as there is no DNA. The CDR3 contains 15 residues. Germline V gene lookup returns CDR1 DFQATT and CDR2 SNEGSKA (reference sequence). The CDR3 sequence: CSARPAGDPTDTQYF.

The CDR3 reads CASSFGLAGVQEQYF. The chain carries TRBV7-2 and TRBJ2-7; TCRdb names TRBD2, which stays unverified in the absence of DNA. Germline CDR1 and CDR2: SGHTA and FQGNSA. This CDR3 is built from 15 residues. Complete variable domain (other parts from reference TRBV7-2 and TRBJ2-7): GAGVSQSPSNKVTEKGKDVELRCDPISGHTALYWYRQSLGQGLEFLIYFQGNSAPDKSGLPSDRFSAERTGGSVSTLTIQRTQQEDSAVYLCASSFGLAGVQEQYFGPGTRLTVT.

The chain recombines TRBV18 with TRBJ2-5; the D gene TCRdb calls, TRBD1, cannot be checked with no DNA. CDR3 length: 15 residues. Germline loops: CDR1 KGHSH, CDR2 LQKENI. This chain's CDR3 is CASSSIWTGQETQYF.

The rearrangement joins TRBV5-1 to TRBJ2-1; as DNA is missing, the TRBD2 call by TCRdb cannot be tested. Per germline, CDR1 SGHRS and CDR2 YFSETQ. This CDR3 has 17 residues. The CDR3 region is CASSPRSTSQTYNEQFF.

The chain is built from TRBV10-2 and TRBJ1-6. Germline CDR1 and CDR2: WSHSY and SAAADI. The CDR3 consists of 16 residues. Here the CDR3 reads CASSSGPSSYNSPLHF.

The rearrangement uses TRBV24-1 and TRBJ1-5; TCRdb picks TRBD1, but there is no DNA to check that call. The V gene's germline CDR1 is KGHDR and CDR2 SFDVKD. CDR3 length: 15 residues. The CDR3 protein is CATSDPRGADQPQHF.

The rearrangement links TRBV25-1 to TRBJ1-4; TCRdb reports TRBD1, a call that lacks DNA to check it against. CDR1 is MGHDK and CDR2 is SYGVNS in the germline V gene. This CDR3 has 16 amino acids. CDR3 region: CASSESPRGFNEKLFF.

The rearrangement uses TRBV12-3 or TRBV12-4 and TRBJ1-5. The CDR3 loop spans 12 amino acids. This CDR3 reads CATQIGVQPQHF.

The chain carries TRBV29-1 and TRBJ2-3; the D gene TCRdb calls, TRBD1, cannot be checked with no DNA. This CDR3 contains 15 residues. Germline CDR1 is SQVTM and CDR2 is ANQGSEA. CDR3 amino acids: CSVRPGQGLPDTQYF.

The rearrangement uses TRBV5-6 and TRBJ2-1; TCRdb's D call, TRBD2, is unchecked because there is no DNA. The CDR3 has 15 residues. CDR1 and CDR2 from the germline V gene are SGHDT and YYEEEE. The CDR3 loop is CASTRTTLTNNEQFF.

The chain couples TRBV4-1 to TRBJ2-5; TCRdb reports TRBD1, a call that lacks DNA to check it against. CDR1 is MGHRA, CDR2 YSYEKL, per germline. The CDR3 is made up of 13 amino acids. CDR3 sequence: CASSQVTGETQYF.